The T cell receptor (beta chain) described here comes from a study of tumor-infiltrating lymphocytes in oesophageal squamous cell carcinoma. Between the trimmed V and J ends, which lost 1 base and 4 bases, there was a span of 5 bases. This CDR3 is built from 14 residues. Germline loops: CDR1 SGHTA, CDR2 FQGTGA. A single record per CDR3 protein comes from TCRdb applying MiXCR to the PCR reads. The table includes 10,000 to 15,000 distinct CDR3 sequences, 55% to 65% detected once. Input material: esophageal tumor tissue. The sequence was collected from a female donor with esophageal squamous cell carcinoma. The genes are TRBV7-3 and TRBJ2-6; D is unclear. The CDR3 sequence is CASSLMPGANVLTF. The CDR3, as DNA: TGTGCCAGCAGCTTAATGCCCGGGGCCAACGTCCTGACTTTC.